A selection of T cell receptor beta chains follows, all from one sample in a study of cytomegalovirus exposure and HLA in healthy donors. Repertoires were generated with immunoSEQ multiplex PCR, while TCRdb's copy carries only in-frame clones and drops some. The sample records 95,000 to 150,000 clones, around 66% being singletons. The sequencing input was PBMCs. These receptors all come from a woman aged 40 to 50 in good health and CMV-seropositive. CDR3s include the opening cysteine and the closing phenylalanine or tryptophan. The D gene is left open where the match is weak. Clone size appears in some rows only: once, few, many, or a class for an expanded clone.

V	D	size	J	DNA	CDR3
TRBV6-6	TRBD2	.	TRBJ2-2	TGTGCCAGCAGTTACGTAGGGGCGGGAGTTTCCGGGGAGCTGTTTTTT	CASSYVGAGVSGELFF
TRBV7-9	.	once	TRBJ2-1	TGTTCCAGCAGGACAGAAAACAATGAGCAGTTCTTC	CSSRTENNEQFF
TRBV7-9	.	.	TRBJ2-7	TGTGCCAGCAGCTTCGGGGAGGTTAAGGAGCAGTACTTC	CASSFGEVKEQYF
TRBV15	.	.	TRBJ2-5	TGTGCCACCAGCAGAGATTTTTCAGGGGAAGAGACCCAGTACTTC	CATSRDFSGEETQYF
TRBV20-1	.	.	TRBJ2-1	TGCAGTGCGGCGCACAGGGATGAGCAGTTCTTC	CSAAHRDEQFF
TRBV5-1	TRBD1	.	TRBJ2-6	TGCGCCAGCAGCTGGAGACAGGGAAGCTCTGGGGCCAACGTCCTGACTTTC	CASSWRQGSSGANVLTF
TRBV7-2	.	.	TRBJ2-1	TGTGCCAGCAGCTTAGGGAGGTCCTACAATGAGCAGTTCTTC	CASSLGRSYNEQFF
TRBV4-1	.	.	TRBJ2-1	TGCGCCAGCAGCCAGGGGGCGAATGAGCAGTTCTTC	CASSQGANEQFF
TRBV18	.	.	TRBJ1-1	TGTGCCAGCTCACAGACAGTGAACACTGAAGCTTTCTTT	CASSQTVNTEAFF
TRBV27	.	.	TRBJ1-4	TGTGCCAGCAGTTTATCCCCAGGATTTTTCACTAATGAAAAACTGTTTTTT	CASSLSPGFFTNEKLFF
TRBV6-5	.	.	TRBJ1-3	TGTGCCAGCAGCAGGGATGGAAACACCATATATTTT	CASSRDGNTIYF
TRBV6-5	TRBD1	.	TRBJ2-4	TGTGCCAGCAGTACCCGGACAGGAAAAAACATTCAGTACTTC	CASSTRTGKNIQYF
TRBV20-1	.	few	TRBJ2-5	TGCAGTGCCCCCGACCAAGAGACCCAGTACTTC	CSAPDQETQYF
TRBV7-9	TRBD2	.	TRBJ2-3	TGTGCCAGCAGCTTGGGGGCGGGAGGGGCAGATACGCAGTATTTT	CASSLGAGGADTQYF
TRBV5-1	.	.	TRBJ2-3	TGCGCCAGCAGCTTGGCAGGGCCTAGCACAGATACGCAGTATTTT	CASSLAGPSTDTQYF
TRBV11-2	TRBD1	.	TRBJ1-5	TGTGCCAGCAGTCCCGGGACAGCCAATCAGCCCCAGCATTTT	CASSPGTANQPQHF
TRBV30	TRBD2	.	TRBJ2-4	TGTGCCTGGAGCGGGGGGGCAAACATTCAGTACTTC	CAWSGGANIQYF
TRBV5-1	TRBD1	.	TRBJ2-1	TGCGCCAGCGGACGGACAGGGACCTACAATGAGCAGTTCTTC	CASGRTGTYNEQFF
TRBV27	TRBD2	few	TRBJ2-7	TGTGCCAGCAGTTTAGCACGGGAGGGCGAGCAGTACTTC	CASSLAREGEQYF
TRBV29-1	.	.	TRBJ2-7	TGCAGCGTCGACACAGGGCAACCCTACGAGCAGTACTTC	CSVDTGQPYEQYF
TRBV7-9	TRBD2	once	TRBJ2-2	TGTGCCAGCAGCTTAGTAGCGGGGGTCACCGGGGAGCTGTTTTTT	CASSLVAGVTGELFF
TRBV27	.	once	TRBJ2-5	TGTGCCAGCAGTTTAATCTTTCCGGGACTGAGCGCAGCACAAGAGACCCAGTACTTC	CASSLIFPGLSAAQETQYF
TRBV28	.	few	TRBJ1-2	TGTGCCAGCAGTTTTGGACAGTATGGCTACACCTTC	CASSFGQYGYTF
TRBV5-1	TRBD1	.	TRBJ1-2	TGCGCCAGCACAGGGGGAAACCATGGCTACACCTTC	CASTGGNHGYTF
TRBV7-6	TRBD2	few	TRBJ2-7	TGTGCCAGCAGCCCCGGGACTAGCGGGGGCGAGCAGTACTTC	CASSPGTSGGEQYF
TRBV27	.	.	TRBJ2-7	TGTGCCAGCAGTTTCATTCGGGAGTCATCCTACGAGCAGTACTTC	CASSFIRESSYEQYF
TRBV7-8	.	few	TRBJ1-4	TGTGCCAGCAGCTTAGGGCTCGGGGGTTTAGGGGTCGGAAAACTGTTTTTT	CASSLGLGGLGVGKLFF
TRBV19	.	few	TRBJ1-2	TGTGCCAGTAGTATTACAGGAGACTATGGCTACACCTTC	CASSITGDYGYTF
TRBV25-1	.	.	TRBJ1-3	TGTGCCAGCAGTGCCCAGGGGATCTCTGGAAACACCATATATTTT	CASSAQGISGNTIYF
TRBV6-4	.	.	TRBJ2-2	TGTGCCAGCAGCTTTACTAGCCCCGGGGAGCTGTTTTTT	CASSFTSPGELFF
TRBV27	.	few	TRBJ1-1	TGTGCCAGCAGTTCCCCGGGGAACACTGAAGCTTTCTTT	CASSSPGNTEAFF
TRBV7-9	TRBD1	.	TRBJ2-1	TGTTCCAGCAGCTCAGGGGGTGATGAGCAGTTCTTC	CSSSSGGDEQFF
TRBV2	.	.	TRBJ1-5	TGTGCCAGCAAGACAGGATCGGAACCCCAGCATTTT	CASKTGSEPQHF
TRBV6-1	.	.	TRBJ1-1	TGTGCCAGCAGTGAAGCCTCCAGGGTGAACACTGAAGCTTTCTTT	CASSEASRVNTEAFF
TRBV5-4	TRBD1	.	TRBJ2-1	TGTGCCAGCAGCCCTGGACAGGGGGTAACAGTCAATGAGCAGTTCTTC	CASSPGQGVTVNEQFF
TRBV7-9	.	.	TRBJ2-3	TGTGCCAGCAGCTTATCAGGGATCACAGATACGCAGTATTTT	CASSLSGITDTQYF
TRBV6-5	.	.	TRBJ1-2	TGTGCCAGCAGATCCGCTAACTATGGCTACACCTTC	CASRSANYGYTF
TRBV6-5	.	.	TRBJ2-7	TGTGCCAGCAGTTCACGGTCAGGCGACGAGCAGTACTTC	CASSSRSGDEQYF
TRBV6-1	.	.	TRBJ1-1	TGTGCCAGCAGTGGGGCAGCCAACACTGAAGCTTTCTTT	CASSGAANTEAFF
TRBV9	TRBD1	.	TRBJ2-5	TGTGCCAGCAGCGTAGCTACAGACAGGGAAGAGACCCAGTACTTC	CASSVATDREETQYF
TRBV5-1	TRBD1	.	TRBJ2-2	TGCGCCAGCAGCCTCCGGGACAGGACGAACACCGGGGAGCTGTTTTTT	CASSLRDRTNTGELFF
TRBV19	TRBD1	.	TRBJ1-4	TGTGCCAGTAGTAGAAACAGGGGGATTGGTGAAAAACTGTTTTTT	CASSRNRGIGEKLFF
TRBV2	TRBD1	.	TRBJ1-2	TGTGCCAGCAGTGTGGAGGGGGCCTTATATGGCTACACCTTC	CASSVEGALYGYTF
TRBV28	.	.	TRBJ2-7	TGTGCCAGCAGTTTAACAGGGATAAACGACGAGCAGTACTTC	CASSLTGINDEQYF
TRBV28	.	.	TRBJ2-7	TGTGCCAGCAGTTTAAAGGTGGGACTCGGGATCTACGAGCAGTACTTC	CASSLKVGLGIYEQYF